Described below is a single T cell receptor (beta chain) sequence and its context. Trimming pared 2 bases from V and 2 bases from J, leaving 6 bases between. This CDR3 is 14 amino acids long. Germline CDR1 and CDR2: KGHSH and LQKENI. This record comes from a study of blood T cell repertoires in COVID-19. Study details: Acute-phase and convalescent COVID-19 samples originated in the United States, Italy and Spain. Nucleic acid was either cDNA or gDNA, and it came from T cells, B-cell-depleted T cells, or PBMCs.

In the original workflow: Using reference gene primer amplification, nucleated cell counts were estimated. Repertoires were generated with immunoSEQ multiplex PCR, while TCRdb's copy carries only in-frame clones and drops some. V and J calls and clone size are copied from that table; D and trimming were computed from the DNA. Counted here are about 140,000 clones, about 90% occurring once; the ten biggest clones make up over 9.5%. Sequencing was carried out using peripheral blood. The receptor comes from a man in his forties or fifties with active or convalescent COVID-19. V and J are TRBV18 and TRBJ2-2; TRBD1 might be the D (6 bases). The DNA of the CDR3 is TGTGCCAGCTCACCAGGGACAAACACCGGGGAGCTGTTTTTT. Translated, it gives CASSPGTNTGELFF.